One and the same sample provided the 17 T cell receptor beta chains below, sequenced in a study of blood T cell repertoires in COVID-19. The repertoire was sequenced with immunoSEQ multiplex PCR; TCRdb's copy has only in-frame clones and lacks some. The repertoire consists of 170,000 or so clones, with about 83% occurring once and the leading ten covering 0.88%. Specimen: peripheral blood. Source of these receptors: a woman aged 18-35 years who had recovered from COVID-19.

V usage is TRBV7-7 and J usage is TRBJ1-1; D ambiguous. Trimming shortened V by 5 bases and J by 7 bases, and 14 bases separated the two germline ends. The CDR3 has 13 amino acids. Germline values: CDR1 SSHAT, CDR2 FNYEAQ (reference sequence). The CDR3 DNA is TGTGCCAGCAGCCTGAACCGAGGGCATGAAGCTTTCTTT. Translating it yields CASSLNRGHEAFF.

The V call is TRBV9, the J call TRBJ1-5; 12 nucleotides line up with TRBD1. CDR3 length: 20 residues. Germline CDR1 SGDLS, CDR2 YYNGEE. The junction had 16 bases not matched to a gene; V was cut back by 6 bases and J by 0 bases. The CDR3 loop reads CASTQLFGDRGPSSNQPQHF. The CDR3 nucleotides read TGTGCCAGCACCCAACTATTTGGGGACAGGGGGCCCTCTAGCAATCAGCCCCAGCATTTT.

The chain's CDR3 is CASSSTGSPYEQYF. The DNA of the CDR3 is TGTGCCAGCAGCTCCACAGGGAGTCCCTACGAGCAGTACTTC. This chain uses TRBV7-9 with TRBJ2-7; maybe TRBD1 (6 bases). Germline assignment: CDR1 SEHNR and CDR2 FQNEAQ (reference sequence). The CDR3 has 14 amino acids. V lost 4 bases and J lost 2, with 12 bases in between.

The chain combines TRBV29-1 with TRBJ1-1, with D possibly matching TRBD1 (5 bases). CDR1 and CDR2 (germline): SQVTM, ANQGSEA. V was clipped by 2 bases and J by 4 bases, with 11 bases between them. The CDR3 has 13 residues. CDR3 nucleotides: TGCAGCGTTGAACCCCAGGGAGGCACTGAAGCTTTCTTT. Its protein is CSVEPQGGTEAFF.

This sequence joins TRBV21-1 and TRBJ2-1; the D call in the table, TRBD1, was not verified against the DNA. TRBV21-1 is shown as a pseudogene. CDR3 length: 15 residues. Here the CDR3 reads CASSKDRGHYNEQFF. The CDR3 bases are TGTGCCAGCAGCAAAGACAGGGGTCACTACAATGAGCAGTTCTTC.

This chain links TRBV7-2 with TRBJ2-1, with 8 bases that match TRBD1. Germline V lookup: CDR1 SGHTA, CDR2 FQGNSA. The CDR3 is made up of 16 amino acids. The J segment lost 9 bases and the V segment lost 3 bases, leaving 13 bases of the junction unmatched. CDR3 sequence: CASSFFRQGSMGEQFF. The CDR3, as DNA: TGTGCCAGCAGCTTTTTCCGACAGGGGAGCATGGGTGAGCAGTTCTTC.

The chain links TRBV5-4 to TRBJ1-3; the D gene is possibly TRBD1 (5 bases). Germline V gives CDR1 SGHNT, CDR2 YYREEE (reference sequence). V was cut by 0 bases and J by 3 bases, with 7 bases left in between. The CDR3 contains 14 residues. The CDR3 bases are TGTGCCAGCAGCTTGGAAGGGGTTGGAAACACCATATATTTT. Translated, it gives CASSLEGVGNTIYF.

The chain recombines TRBV9 with TRBJ2-5; the match to TRBD2 covers 8 bases. Losses at the gene ends were 0 bases for V and 5 bases for J; bases not matched to a gene: 6. Germline CDR1 reads SGDLS; CDR2 reads YYNGEE. CDR3 length equals 15 residues. CDR3 amino acids: CASSVAGGARETQYF. CDR3 coding DNA: TGTGCCAGCAGCGTAGCCGGGGGGGCCAGGGAGACCCAGTACTTC.

V gene TRBV4-1 combines with J gene TRBJ2-2, with 9 bases that match TRBD1. Germline CDR1 reads MGHRA; CDR2 reads YSYEKL. With 2 bases clipped from V and 1 base from J, the junction kept 2 bases outside the gene matches. This CDR3 spans 16 amino acids. The CDR3 DNA sequence: TGCGCCAGCAGCCAACTGGGACAGGGGAACACCGGGGAGCTGTTTTTT. Translating gives CASSQLGQGNTGELFF.

In its sample, this clone was seen a few times. This chain uses TRBV15 with TRBJ1-5; D possibly corresponds to TRBD1 (6 bases). Germline V gene lookup returns CDR1 LNHNV and CDR2 YYDKDF (reference sequence). V shed 0 bases and J shed 2 bases, with 11 bases lying between them. The CDR3 consists of 16 residues. CDR3 DNA sequence: TGTGCCACCAGCAGAGAGGGCAGGGGCCGCAATCAGCCCCAGCATTTT. Residues: CATSREGRGRNQPQHF.

This clone occurred once. V is TRBV24-1 and J is TRBJ1-2; possibly TRBD1 for D (6 bases). V shed 4 bases and J shed 4 bases, with 15 bases lying between them. Germline values: CDR1 KGHDR, CDR2 SFDVKD. The CDR3 totals 15 residues. Here the CDR3 reads CATSDARTAAYGYTF. In DNA, the CDR3 is TGTGCCACCAGTGACGCCAGGACAGCGGCCTATGGCTACACCTTC.

CDR3 nucleotides: TGTGCCATCAGTGAGCGACAGGGGGACACCGGGGAGCTGTTTTTT. Translated: CAISERQGDTGELFF. This chain uses TRBV10-3 with TRBJ2-2, with 9 positions matching TRBD1. There are 15 residues in the CDR3. From germline, CDR1 is ENHRY and CDR2 SYGVKD. V lost 2 bases to trimming and J lost 3 bases; unmatched junction nucleotides: 1.

The rearrangement links TRBV6-5 to TRBJ2-7; the D gene is possibly TRBD2 (6 bases). The length of the CDR3 is 14 residues. V was clipped by 5 bases and J by 6 bases, with 17 bases between them. Germline V gives CDR1 MNHEY, CDR2 SVGAGI. The CDR3 sequence: CASSPRLNSGEQYV. CDR3 sequence (DNA): TGTGCCAGCAGTCCCAGGCTCAATAGCGGCGAGCAGTACGTC.

This chain joins TRBV6-5 and TRBJ2-7, with D uncertain. Germline loops: CDR1 MNHEY, CDR2 SVGAGI. This CDR3 is 14 amino acids long. The V gene lost 0 bases and the J gene lost 1 base, with 7 bases spanning the gap. CDR3 sequence: CASSYSARSYEQYV. CDR3 DNA sequence: TGTGCCAGCAGTTACTCAGCCCGATCCTACGAGCAGTACGTC.

The chain links TRBV7-6 to TRBJ2-1; 8 nucleotides match TRBD2. Germline CDR1 SGHVS, CDR2 FNYEAQ. Trimming cost V 1 base and J 7 bases; bases outside gene matches: 9. The CDR3 contains 16 residues. The CDR3 loop reads CASSLEISGSKNEQFF. The CDR3 bases are TGTGCCAGCAGCTTAGAGATCAGCGGGAGTAAAAATGAGCAGTTCTTC.

The chain recombines TRBV5-6 with TRBJ1-2; TRBD1 agrees at 7 bases. CDR3 length: 14 residues. Germline assignment: CDR1 SGHDT and CDR2 YYEEEE. The ends lost 3 bases at V and 8 bases at J; junction bases unmatched: 10. CDR3 in DNA: TGTGCCAGCAGCTGGAGGGACAGCTCAGGGGGCTACACCTTC. Protein: CASSWRDSSGGYTF.

The chain couples TRBV5-1 to TRBJ2-2; no clear D gene. Germline-derived CDR1 and CDR2 are SGHRS and YFSETQ. Trimming removed 4 bases at V and 2 bases at J, with 3 bases between. The CDR3 sequence is 12 residues long. CDR3 in amino acids: CASSLNTGELFF. The CDR3 nucleotides are TGCGCCAGCAGCCTAAACACCGGGGAGCTGTTTTTT. The whole variable domain, remainder taken from reference TRBV5-1 and TRBJ2-2, is KAGVTQTPRYLIKTRGQQVTLSCSPISGHRSVSWYQQTPGQGLQFLFEYFSETQRNKGNFPGRFSGRQFSNSRSEMNVSTLELGDSALYLCASSLNTGELFFGEGSRLTVL.